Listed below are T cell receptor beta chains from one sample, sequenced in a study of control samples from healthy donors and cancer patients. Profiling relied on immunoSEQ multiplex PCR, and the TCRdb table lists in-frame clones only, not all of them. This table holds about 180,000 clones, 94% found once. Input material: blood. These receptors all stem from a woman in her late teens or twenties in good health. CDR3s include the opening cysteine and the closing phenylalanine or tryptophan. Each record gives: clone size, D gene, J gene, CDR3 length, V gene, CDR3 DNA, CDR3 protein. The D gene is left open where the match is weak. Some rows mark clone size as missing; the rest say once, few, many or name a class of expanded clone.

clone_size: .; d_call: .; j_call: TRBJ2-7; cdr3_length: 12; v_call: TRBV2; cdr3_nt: TGTGCCAGCAGCGAGGCCTCGGACGAGCAGTACTTC; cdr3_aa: CASSEASDEQYF
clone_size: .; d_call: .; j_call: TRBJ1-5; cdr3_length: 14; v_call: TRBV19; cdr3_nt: TGTGCCAGTAGTATAAGTTATAGCAATCAGCCCCAGCATTTT; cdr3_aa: CASSISYSNQPQHF
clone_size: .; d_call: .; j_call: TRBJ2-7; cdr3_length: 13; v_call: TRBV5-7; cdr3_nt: TGTGCCAGCAGCTTCAAGCGGTCGTACGAGCAGTACTTC; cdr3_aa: CASSFKRSYEQYF
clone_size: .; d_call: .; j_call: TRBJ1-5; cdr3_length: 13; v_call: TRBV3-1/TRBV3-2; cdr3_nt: TGTGCCAGCAGCCCAGATGGTGCTCAGCCCCAGCATTTT; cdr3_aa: CASSPDGAQPQHF
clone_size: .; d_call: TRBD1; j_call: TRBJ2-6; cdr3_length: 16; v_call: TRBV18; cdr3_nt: TGTGCCAGCTCACCCAGACAGGGGTCTGGGGCCAACGTCCTGACTTTC; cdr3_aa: CASSPRQGSGANVLTF
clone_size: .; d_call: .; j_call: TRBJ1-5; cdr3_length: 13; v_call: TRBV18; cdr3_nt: TGTGCCAGCTCACCACGGATAAATCAGCCCCAGCATTTT; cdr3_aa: CASSPRINQPQHF
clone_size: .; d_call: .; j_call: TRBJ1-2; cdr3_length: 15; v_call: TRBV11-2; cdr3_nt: TGTGCCAGCAGCTTAGGCTGGGGGCCAAACTATGGCTACACCTTC; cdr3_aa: CASSLGWGPNYGYTF
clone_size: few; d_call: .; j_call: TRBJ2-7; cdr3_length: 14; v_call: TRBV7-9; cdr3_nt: TGTGCCAGCAGCTTAGCCACCTATCCCTACGAGCAGTACTTC; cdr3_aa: CASSLATYPYEQYF
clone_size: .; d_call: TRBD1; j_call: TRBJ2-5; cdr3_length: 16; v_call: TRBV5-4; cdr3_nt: TGTGCCAGCAGCTTGCGAACAGGGGTAGGTCAAGAGACCCAGTACTTC; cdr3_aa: CASSLRTGVGQETQYF
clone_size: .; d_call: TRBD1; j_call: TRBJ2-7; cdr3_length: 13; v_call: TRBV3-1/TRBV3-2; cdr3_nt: TGTGCCAGCAGCCAAGTAGGGGGCCACGAGCAGTACTTC; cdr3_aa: CASSQVGGHEQYF
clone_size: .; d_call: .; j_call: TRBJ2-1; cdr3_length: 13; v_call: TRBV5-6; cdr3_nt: TGTGCCAGCAGCTTGGCCTGGGGCAATGAGCAGTTCTTC; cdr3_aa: CASSLAWGNEQFF
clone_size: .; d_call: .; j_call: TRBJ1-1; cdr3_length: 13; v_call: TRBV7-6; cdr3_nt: TGTGCCAGCGCCTCCTGGGACGGTGATGAAGCTTTCTTT; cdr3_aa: CASASWDGDEAFF
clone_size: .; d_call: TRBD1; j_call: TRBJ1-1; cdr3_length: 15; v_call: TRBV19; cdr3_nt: TGTGCCACCCGTAGCCCTGACAGGGGGCCCACTGAAGCTTTCTTT; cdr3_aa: CATRSPDRGPTEAFF
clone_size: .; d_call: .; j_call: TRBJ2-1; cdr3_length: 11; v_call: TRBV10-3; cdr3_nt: TGTGCCATCAGTGAGTCAAATGAGCAGTTCTTC; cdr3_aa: CAISESNEQFF
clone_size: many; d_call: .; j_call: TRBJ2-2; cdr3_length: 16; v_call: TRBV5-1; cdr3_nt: TGCGCCAGCAGCTTGAGAAGGGTAGTAAACACCGGGGAGCTGTTTTTT; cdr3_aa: CASSLRRVVNTGELFF
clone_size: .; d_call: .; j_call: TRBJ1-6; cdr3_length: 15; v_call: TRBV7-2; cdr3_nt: TGTGCCAGCAGCTTCGTGAGCTCCTATAATTCACCCCTCCACTTT; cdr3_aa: CASSFVSSYNSPLHF
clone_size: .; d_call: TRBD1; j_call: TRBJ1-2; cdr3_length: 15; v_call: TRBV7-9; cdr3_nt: TGTGCCAGCAGCTTAGGTACAGGGGGCGACTATGGCTACACCTTC; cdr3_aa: CASSLGTGGDYGYTF
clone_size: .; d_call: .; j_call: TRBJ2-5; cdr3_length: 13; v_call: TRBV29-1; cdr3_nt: TGCAGCGTTGAGGTGGCAGGGGCAGAGACCCAGTACTTC; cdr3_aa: CSVEVAGAETQYF
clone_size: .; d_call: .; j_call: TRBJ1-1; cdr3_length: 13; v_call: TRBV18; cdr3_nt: TGTGCCAGCTCACCTACGGGGAACACTGAAGCTTTCTTT; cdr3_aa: CASSPTGNTEAFF
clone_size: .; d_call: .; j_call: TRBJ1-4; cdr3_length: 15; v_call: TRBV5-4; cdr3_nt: TGTGCCAGCAGCAAAACTGGGCAGGGGAGGGAAAAACTGTTTTTT; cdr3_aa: CASSKTGQGREKLFF
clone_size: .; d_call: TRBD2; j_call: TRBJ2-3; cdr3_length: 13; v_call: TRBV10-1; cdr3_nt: TGCGCCAGCAGTGGAAGGGACGGGGGGTCGCAGTATTTT; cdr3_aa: CASSGRDGGSQYF
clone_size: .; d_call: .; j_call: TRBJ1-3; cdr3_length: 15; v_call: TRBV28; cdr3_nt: TGTGCCAGCAGTTTACAGGGATTCTCTGGAAACACCATATATTTT; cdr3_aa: CASSLQGFSGNTIYF
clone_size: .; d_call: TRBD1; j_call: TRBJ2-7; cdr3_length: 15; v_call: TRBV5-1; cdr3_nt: TGCGCCAGCAGCCCACGACAGGGGGGAATCTACGAGCAGTACTTC; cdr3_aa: CASSPRQGGIYEQYF
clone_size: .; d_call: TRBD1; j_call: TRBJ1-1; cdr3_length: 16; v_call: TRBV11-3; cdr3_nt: TGTGCCAGCAGCCCTCAGACAGGGCTTCGGAACACTGAAGCTTTCTTT; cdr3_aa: CASSPQTGLRNTEAFF
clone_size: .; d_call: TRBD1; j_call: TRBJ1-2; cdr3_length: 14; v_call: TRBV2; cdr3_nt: TGTGCCAGCAGTGATAAGAGAGGGGGCTCTGGCTACACCTTC; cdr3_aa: CASSDKRGGSGYTF
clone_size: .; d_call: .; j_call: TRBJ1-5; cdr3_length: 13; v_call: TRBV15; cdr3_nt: TGTGCCACCAGCAGAGATTTGAATCAGCCCCAGCATTTT; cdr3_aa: CATSRDLNQPQHF